One and the same sample provided the 26 T cell receptor beta chains below, sequenced in a study of beta chain features in type 1 diabetes. These receptors have no known antigen. Every bit of the isolated RNA underwent reverse transcription, so sequencing read expressed TCRB transcripts. The table came from immunoSEQ multiplex PCR; TCRdb's copy has only in-frame clones and leaves some out. The sample yields about 400,000 clones, over 10% seen once. General study points: Across all four CD4+ subsets, people with type 1 diabetes showed modestly shorter TCRB CDR3s.

Sequencing input: naive CD4+ T cells from blood. Receptors originate from a woman between 18 and 29 years old with type 1 diabetes.

This clone turned up a few times. The CDR3 DNA reads as TGTGCCAGCAGTTACTCGGCGGGGGGGCCCGGAGATACGCAGTATTTT. Amino acid sequence: CASSYSAGGPGDTQYF. The genes are TRBV6-5 and TRBJ2-3, with 9 bases identical to TRBD2. The germline V gene encodes CDR1 MNHEY and CDR2 SVGAGI. This CDR3 is 16 amino acids long. J was trimmed by 5 bases and V by 0 bases; bases with no gene match: 6.

The table lists this clone with a few counts. V and J are TRBV7-9 and TRBJ1-6; possibly TRBD1 for D (5 bases). Trimming left V 4 bases short and J 7 bases short, with 20 bases between. Germline CDR1 is SEHNR and CDR2 is FQNEAQ (reference sequence). There are 17 residues in the CDR3. CDR3 bases: TGTGCCAGCAGCTATTCCCCTTTATGGGGGGGAAATTCACCCCTCCACTTT. This codes for CASSYSPLWGGNSPLHF.

The chain has TRBV11-2 and TRBJ2-2, with 8 nucleotides matching TRBD1. CDR1 and CDR2 (germline): SGHAT, FQNNGV. The CDR3 is 15 amino acids. Trimming took 4 bases from V and 6 from J; bases not matched to a gene: 7. The CDR3 DNA is TGTGCCAGCAGCTCTCGACAGGGGTATGCCGGGGAGCTGTTTTTT. Its translation: CASSSRQGYAGELFF.

This clone has a handful of counts. The chain carries TRBV7-2 and TRBJ1-1; a possible D gene is TRBD1 (5 bases). From germline, CDR1 is SGHTA and CDR2 FQGNSA. The CDR3 runs 13 residues. The V end was cut by 3 bases, the J end by 3 bases, with 8 bases between. CDR3 sequence reads: CASSFAGHTEAFF. CDR3 DNA sequence: TGTGCCAGCAGCTTCGCGGGGCACACTGAAGCTTTCTTT.

The rearrangement uses TRBV10-2 and TRBJ1-1; no reliable D call. This CDR3 comprises 12 residues. V was cut by 4 bases and J by 1 base, with 4 bases left in between. CDR1 and CDR2 (germline): WSHSY, SAAADI. CDR3 nucleotides: TGCGCCAGCAGTGGACAGAACACTGAAGCTTTCTTT. Protein product: CASSGQNTEAFF.

This clone showed up just a few times. Other DNA sequences from this sample encode an identical CDR3 as well. The V and J genes are TRBV7-9 and TRBJ1-1; 7 bases align to TRBD1. The V gene end was trimmed by 1 base and the J gene end by 1 base; junction bases not matched to a gene: 0. The CDR3 is 14 residues long. In germline, CDR1 is SEHNR, CDR2 FQNEAQ (reference sequence). CDR3 DNA: TGTGCCAGCAGCTTAGGACAGGGGAACACTGAAGCTTTCTTT. Its protein product is CASSLGQGNTEAFF.

This clone was recorded a few times. The chain employs TRBV18 and TRBJ2-3, with no clear D. This CDR3 contains 14 residues. V lost 4 bases, J lost 0 bases, and 8 bases lay in between. From germline, CDR1 is KGHSH and CDR2 LQKENI. The CDR3: CASSRLQSTDTQYF. The CDR3 region has the DNA TGTGCCAGCTCACGCCTACAGAGCACAGATACGCAGTATTTT. Full variable domain (outside the CDR3, taken from reference TRBV18 and TRBJ2-3): NAGVMQNPRHLVRRRGQEARLRCSPMKGHSHVYWYRQLPEEGLKFMVYLQKENIIDESGMPKERFSAEFPKEGPSILRIQQVVRGDSAAYFCASSRLQSTDTQYFGPGTRLTVL.

The CDR3 sequence: CASSLVLMSSYNEQFF. The DNA for the CDR3 is TGTGCCAGCAGCTTGGTACTGATGAGCTCCTACAATGAGCAGTTCTTC. The chain carries TRBV5-4 and TRBJ2-1, with unresolved D. The V end was cut by 0 bases, the J end by 0 bases, with 10 bases between. CDR1 and CDR2 (germline): SGHNT, YYREEE (reference sequence). The CDR3 contains 16 residues.

This clone was observed a few times. J is TRBJ2-7 and V is TRBV5-6; 7 bases align to TRBD1. The CDR3 is 15 residues long. Germline V lookup: CDR1 SGHDT, CDR2 YYEEEE. The trim removed 4 bases at V and 3 bases at J, leaving 10 bases unmatched. The DNA of the CDR3 is TGTGCCAGCAGCCGAGGGACAGACCAGGACTACGAGCAGTACTTC. This gives the protein CASSRGTDQDYEQYF.

A few counts support this clone. The J gene is TRBJ1-1, the V gene TRBV11-2, with D possibly TRBD1 on 6 matching bases. Deletions cut 0 bases from V and 1 base from J, with 12 bases between. Germline CDR1 SGHAT, CDR2 FQNNGV. This CDR3 spans 16 amino acids. The CDR3 spells CASSLEYAGENTEAFF. The DNA of the CDR3 is TGTGCCAGCAGCTTAGAATATGCAGGGGAGAACACTGAAGCTTTCTTT.

The gene calls are TRBV18 and TRBJ2-1; D is ambiguous. V was pared by 3 bases and J by 0 bases, with 6 bases between. CDR1 and CDR2 from the germline V gene are KGHSH and LQKENI. This CDR3 spans 14 amino acids. The CDR3 region is CASSPLSSYNEQFF. CDR3 nucleotide sequence: TGTGCCAGCTCACCCCTGAGCTCCTACAATGAGCAGTTCTTC.

This rearrangement joins TRBV4-3 to TRBJ1-2; TRBD1 aligns across 7 bases. Germline V gene lookup returns CDR1 LGHNA and CDR2 YSLEER. The CDR3 spans 16 residues. The V segment lost 0 bases and the J segment 3 bases; nucleotides outside the gene matches: 7. This CDR3 is CASSQDKGAGDYGYTF. In DNA, the CDR3 is TGCGCCAGCAGCCAAGATAAGGGGGCCGGAGACTATGGCTACACCTTC.

The rearrangement uses TRBV29-1 and TRBJ2-7; 7 bases align to TRBD1. Trimming at V came to 4 bases and at J to 4 bases, leaving 4 bases not matched to a gene. CDR3 length equals 12 residues. CDR1 SQVTM and CDR2 ANQGSEA come from the germline V gene. The CDR3 bases are TGCAGCGTTGGACAGGGAAGTTACGAGCAGTACTTC. This translates into CSVGQGSYEQYF.

Details on this clone: Other DNA sequences of this sample code for an identical CDR3. The chain couples TRBV18 to TRBJ2-7; TRBD1 is a possible D gene (6 bases). The germline V gene has CDR1 KGHSH and CDR2 LQKENI. The CDR3 length is 14 residues. V was shortened by 0 bases and J by 2 bases, with 8 bases between the two germline ends. CDR3 amino acids: CASSPPTGTYEQYF. In DNA, the CDR3 is TGTGCCAGCTCACCACCGACAGGCACCTACGAGCAGTACTTC.

This chain joins TRBV7-9 and TRBJ2-1, with 11 bases fitting TRBD2. The CDR3 is 16 residues long. The ends lost 5 bases at V and 8 bases at J; junction bases unmatched: 11. The germline CDR1 and CDR2 sequences are SEHNR and FQNEAQ (reference sequence). The CDR3 bases are TGTGCCAGCAGCCCACCATTAGCGGGGGGGATCGATGAGCAGTTCTTC. Its protein product is CASSPPLAGGIDEQFF.

There are a few counts of this clone. The gene calls are TRBV11-2 and TRBJ2-7, with a weak D call TRBD1 (6 bases). The CDR3 has 19 residues. Germline-derived CDR1 and CDR2 are SGHAT and FQNNGV. The V and J ends lost 5 bases and 2 bases respectively, with 28 bases between them. The chain's CDR3 is CASSDMGIRGLRITYEQYF. DNA of the CDR3: TGTGCCAGCAGCGATATGGGAATCAGGGGCCTTCGGATAACCTACGAGCAGTACTTC.

This clone was detected a few times. The rearrangement joins TRBV25-1 to TRBJ1-1; maybe TRBD1 (6 bases). The CDR3 loop spans 15 amino acids. Trimming left V 6 bases short and J 1 base short, with 15 bases between. CDR1 and CDR2 from the germline V gene are MGHDK and SYGVNS. The CDR3 DNA reads TGTGCCAGCAGGGGGGCGCGGGGGGGGAACACTGAAGCTTTCTTT. It translates to CASRGARGGNTEAFF.

The chain uses TRBV29-1 and TRBJ2-7; TRBD1 aligns across 10 bases. The CDR3 totals 11 residues. Germline CDR1 reads SQVTM; CDR2 reads ANQGSEA. V lost 6 bases to trimming and J lost 5 bases; unmatched junction nucleotides: 1. CDR3 amino acids: CSVDRGDEQYF. CDR3 nucleotide sequence: TGCAGCGTGGACAGGGGGGACGAGCAGTACTTC.

A single count supports this clone. One end of the junction fails to match germline, which may point to a read error. The rearrangement links TRBV7-2 to TRBJ2-5; 7 bases line up with TRBD2. From germline, CDR1 is SGHTA and CDR2 FQGNSA. This CDR3 contains 14 residues. The CDR3 is CASSLAAIQETQYF. CDR3 in DNA: TGTGCCAGCAGCCTAGCGGCCATCCAAGAGACCCAGTACTTC.

The rearrangement uses TRBV13 and TRBJ2-7; D may be TRBD1 (5 bases). CDR1 PRHDT and CDR2 FYEKMQ come from the germline V gene (reference sequence). The CDR3 runs to 14 residues. The ends were cut back, 5 bases at V and 2 bases at J, with 13 bases in the middle. CDR3 DNA: TGTGCCAGCAGCCACCGCGACAGAGCCTACGAGCAGTACTTC. It is translated as CASSHRDRAYEQYF. The whole variable domain, remainder taken from reference TRBV13 and TRBJ2-7, is AAGVIQSPRHLIKEKRETATLKCYPIPRHDTVYWYQQGPGQDPQFLISFYEKMQSDKGSIPDRFSAQQFSDYHSELNMSSLELGDSALYFCASSHRDRAYEQYFGPGTRLTVT.

This clone showed up just once. The genes are TRBV7-8 and TRBJ1-5; no definite D call. V lost 5 bases and J 2 bases, leaving 16 bases between the germline ends. Germline V gene sequence: CDR1 SGHVS, CDR2 FQNEAQ. This CDR3 spans 16 amino acids. The CDR3 DNA reads TGTGCCAGCAGCCCTCAAAGCCGCGGTGGCAATCAGCCCCAGCATTTT. Amino acid sequence: CASSPQSRGGNQPQHF.

The chain employs TRBV18 and TRBJ1-3; 7 bases are shared with TRBD1. CDR3 length: 15 residues. The V gene's germline CDR1 is KGHSH and CDR2 LQKENI. The V and J ends lost 5 bases and 6 bases, in that order; junction bases with no gene match: 10. The CDR3 loop reads CASSSDRQGPNTIYF. DNA for the CDR3: TGTGCCAGCTCATCAGACCGACAGGGCCCAAACACCATATATTTT.

This clone was detected only a few times. This sequence joins TRBV19 and TRBJ1-2; 8 bases align to TRBD1. The CDR3 consists of 13 residues. The V gene's germline CDR1 is LNHDA and CDR2 SQIVND (reference sequence). With 7 bases clipped from V and 7 bases from J, the junction kept 8 bases outside the gene matches. The chain's CDR3 is CASTPQGAAGYTF. CDR3 nucleotide sequence: TGTGCCAGTACTCCCCAGGGGGCCGCTGGCTACACCTTC.

This clone was seen more than once but under ten times. This chain links TRBV29-1 with TRBJ1-4; D is unresolved. Trimming stripped 4 bases from V and 5 bases from J, with 8 bases between. The length of the CDR3 is 12 residues. Germline V lookup: CDR1 SQVTM, CDR2 ANQGSEA. The CDR3 DNA follows: TGCAGCGTTGGTACAGCAAATGAAAAACTGTTTTTT. Its translation: CSVGTANEKLFF.

This clone has just a few counts. The same CDR3 also results from other DNA sequences found in this sample. The V call is TRBV18, the J call TRBJ1-2; D is perhaps TRBD1 (5 bases). From germline, CDR1 is KGHSH and CDR2 LQKENI. CDR3 length: 13 residues. Trimming shortened V by 6 bases and J by 4 bases, and 12 bases separated the two germline ends. DNA of the CDR3: TGTGCCAGCTCGCCGGACACGGGCTATGGCTACACCTTC. Its translation: CASSPDTGYGYTF.

This CDR3 is CASSTTSGPYEQYF. The DNA for the CDR3 is TGTGCCAGCAGCACTACTAGCGGACCCTACGAGCAGTACTTC. The genes are TRBV7-2 and TRBJ2-7; 8 positions match TRBD2. V shed 5 bases, J shed 2 bases, and the junction held 5 bases outside the gene matches. The CDR3 length is 14 residues. Germline V lookup: CDR1 SGHTA, CDR2 FQGNSA.